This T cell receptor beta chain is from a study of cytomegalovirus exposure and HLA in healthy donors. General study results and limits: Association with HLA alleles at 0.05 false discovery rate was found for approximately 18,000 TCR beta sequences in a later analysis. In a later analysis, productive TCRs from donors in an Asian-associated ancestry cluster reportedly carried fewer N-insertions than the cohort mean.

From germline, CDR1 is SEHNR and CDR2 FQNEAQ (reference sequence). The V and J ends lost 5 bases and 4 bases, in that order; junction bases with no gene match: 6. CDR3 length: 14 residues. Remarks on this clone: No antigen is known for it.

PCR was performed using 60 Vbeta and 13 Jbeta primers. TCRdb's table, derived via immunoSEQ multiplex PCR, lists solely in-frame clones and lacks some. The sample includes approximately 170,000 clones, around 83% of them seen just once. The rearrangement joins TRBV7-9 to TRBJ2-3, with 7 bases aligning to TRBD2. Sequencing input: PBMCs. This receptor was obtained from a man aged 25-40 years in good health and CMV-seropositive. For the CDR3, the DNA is TGTGCCAGCAGCCTTCTAGCGGCGGCAGATACGCAGTATTTT. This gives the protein CASSLLAAADTQYF. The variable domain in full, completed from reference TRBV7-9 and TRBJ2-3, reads DTGVSQNPRHKITKRGQNVTFRCDPISEHNRLYWYRQTLGQGPEFLTYFQNEAQLEKSRLLSDRFSAERPKGSFSTLEIQRTEQGDSAMYLCASSLLAAADTQYFGPGTRLTVL.